This T cell receptor beta chain was sequenced during a study of regulatory T cells in long-lasting Graves disease. The sample holds a few counts of this clonotype. What it binds is unknown. Trimming pared 1 base from V and 0 bases from J, leaving 4 bases between. The CDR3 runs to 13 residues. Germline V CDR1 and CDR2: LGHDT, YNNKEL (reference sequence). Combining iRepertoire HTBI primers with Arm-PCR of CDR3 regions, the authors built TCR beta libraries. TCRdb reanalysed the multiplex PCR reads using MiXCR and keeps one entry per CDR3 protein. Here the sample spans over 500,000 distinct CDR3 sequences, roughly 15% being singletons. As for time point: newly diagnosed GD, antithyroid drugs for less than 3 months. Preparation of the TCR library used RNA extracted from PBMCs. General observations from the study: When disease was persistent, TRBV28, TRBJ1-2 and TRBJ2-5 were the favored segments.

The same specimen was also included in a second study, on T cells in Graves' hyperthyroidism and ophthalmopathy.

This receptor was obtained from a young woman with Graves disease. The sequencing used peripheral blood mononuclear cells (PBMCs), collected at new diagnosis, from a patient treated with antithyroid drugs. The chain uses TRBV3-1 and TRBJ2-7; D is unresolved. This CDR3 is CASSQGPSYEQYF. The CDR3 DNA reads as TGTGCCAGCAGCCAAGGGCCCTCCTACGAGCAGTACTTC.